The clone carrying this T cell receptor (beta chain) was found a few times. As yet, its antigen is unknown. The data were taken from a study of response to subunit inactivated influenza vaccine. TCRdb reprocessed the RT-PCR reads with MiXCR, giving one entry per CDR3 protein. Here the sample spans a few hundred thousand distinct CDR3 sequences, more than 9% being singletons. Trimming took 5 bases from V and 6 from J, leaving 14 bases between them. CDR1 SGHTA and CDR2 FQGNSA come from the germline V gene. This CDR3 comprises 13 residues. General study findings and limits: The authors suggested that few new T cells are recruited per seasonal influenza vaccination.

Sequenced here: non-naive T cells sorted from PBMCs, sampled roughly 2 weeks before vaccination. The TCR originated in a man aged 45-65 years who received an inactivated influenza vaccine. The chain uses TRBV7-2 and TRBJ2-7, with D possibly matching TRBD1 (6 bases). The chain's CDR3 is CASSRYRDPEQYF. CDR3 nucleotide sequence: TGTGCCAGCAGCCGCTACAGGGATCCCGAGCAGTACTTC. Supplemented by reference TRBV7-2 and TRBJ2-7, the full variable domain reads GAGVSQSPSNKVTEKGKDVELRCDPISGHTALYWYRQSLGQGLEFLIYFQGNSAPDKSGLPSDRFSAERTGGSVSTLTIQRTQQEDSAVYLCASSRYRDPEQYFGPGTRLTVT.